The following is a T cell receptor beta chain sequence with its context. Its antigen is not yet known. No base qualities exist here, and no much larger clone lies one base off it. Relative to germline, V is missing 9 bases and J is missing 4 bases, with 16 bases of the junction outside any gene match. The CDR3 spans 15 residues, from the cysteine through the phenylalanine. Only the CDR3 portion is preserved as DNA: 45 bases, with reading frame beginning at the first base. CDR1 and CDR2, per the germline V gene, are SGDLS and YYNGEE. The protocol used for the library was the immunoSEQ multiplex PCR assay. A mixture of 60 forward primers for TCR Vbeta segments and 13 reverse primers for TCR Jbeta segments was used in the multiplex PCR. The CDR3 region of rearranged TCR beta genes was amplified from genomic DNA by a multiplex PCR assay. Amplified TCR beta libraries were sequenced as 87-base-pair reads on the Illumina HiSeq System. The original methods were these. In a later analysis, tens of millions of unique TCR beta chains were counted across the 666 repertoires, and roughly 11 million of these chains were shared by at least two donors. Raw reads were error-corrected and collapsed into unique sequences by a nearest-neighbor algorithm in which closely related sequences were merged to remove PCR and sequencing errors. V, D and J gene segments were assigned by aligning CDR3 sequences to IMGT reference sequences. For a sequence to be retained, a match of at least six nucleotides was required to both a V gene segment and a J gene segment. A rearrangement counted as productive if the CDR3 had no stop codons and remained in frame with V and J, and every other rearrangement counted as non-productive. Following IMGT convention, CDR3 was defined as the stretch from the second conserved V-encoded cysteine to the conserved J-encoded phenylalanine. In an earlier analysis of some 550 of the donors, sequences lacking an unambiguous match to a single V gene segment were excluded. In an earlier analysis of approximately 500 of the donors, a V segment was called functional when productive rearrangements were above 56.7%, and segregating when the standard deviation between donors exceeded 5%. A statistical classification framework was developed to diagnose cytomegalovirus status using the catalog of TCR beta chain sequences. In a later analysis, TCR nucleotide sequences were compared against IMGT/GENE-DB human TR gene sequences so that V and J genes could be assigned. A later analysis assigned CDR3 sequences and most-parsimonious VDJ recombination scenarios with the TCRdist pipeline. In a later analysis, each TCR beta chain was defined by its CDR3 amino acid sequence together with its V-gene family, and reads without a unique V-gene family were excluded. In a later analysis, 550 to 650 highly shared, low-generation-probability nucleotide sequences were removed to address suspected cross-contamination and a sequencing artifact. In a later analysis, a clonal expansion index for each public chain was calculated from normalized within-repertoire ranks of inferred template counts. In a later analysis, generation probabilities were computed using a VDJ recombination model fitted to out-of-frame rearrangements, and the results were checked against IGoR. Hypergeometric tests were used in a later analysis to score TCR-TCR, TCR-HLA and TCR-CMV co-occurrence, with a repertoire-size bias correction applied to the TCR pairs. To estimate false discovery rates, a later analysis permuted the HLA or CMV assignments 20 times. In a later analysis, co-occurring TCRs were grouped using DBSCAN, with TCRdist sequence similarity added in when clustering inside HLA-allele-positive subsets. Repertoires with fewer than 30,000 or more than 120,000 public chains were left out of co-occurrence clustering, as were five repertoires with anomalous nucleotide sharing. The table was pulled from immuneACCESS by TCRdb, which kept in-frame rearrangements only. Such tables lose some clones; where checked, under half of the loss comes from unresolved V genes, and the rest has no known cause. The D gene and trimming were derived from the DNA, and the V and J assignments and clone size from that table. The sample yields around 180,000 clones; around 75% were counted once. Roughly 1.4% of the sample rests with the top ten.

The data are from a study of cytomegalovirus exposure and HLA in healthy donors (dated by TCRdb to about 2017). Some background on the complete study: An earlier analysis of under 600 of the donors reported 250 to 300 Gb of sequence data and 100 million to 130 million unique TCR beta sequences from about 200 million T cells. Genome-wide SNP genotypes for about three fifths of the roughly 700 donors were used in a later genetic analysis, which treated that subset as a discovery cohort. To predict cytomegalovirus infection status, the study combined high-throughput TCR immunosequencing, statistical association of individual TCRs with disease status, and machine learning. A few DR-DQ haplotypes were treated as single units for association and clustering because of strong linkage in the cohort. To study patterns of TCR occurrence, a later analysis re-analyzed previously published TCR beta repertoires from 550 to 800 donors and added high-resolution HLA genotyping. Class I and class II HLA loci were covered by the typing at four-digit resolution. Donor age, sex, ethnicity and CMV serostatus were collected together with the repertoire data. The aim of the study was to test whether cataloging public T cell receptors could identify signatures of past pathogen exposure. Every discovery cohort repertoire had been produced on one sequencing platform. The number of donors typed differed by locus, with 629-630 for A, B, C, DRB1 and DQB1, more than 500 for DQA1, 600 to 610 for DPA1, and over 400 for DPB1. Roughly 300 gigabases of sequencing data and 70 million to 100 million unique TCR sequences were included in an early release covering 550 to 800 HLA-typed donors. Of the roughly 400 genotyped donors, approximately 80% fell in the genetic ancestry cluster associated with self-reported Caucasian donors. Besides the first cohort of about 730 subjects, a separate validation cohort made up of 95 to 150 different subjects was used. Among about 400 genotyped donors of the cohort, an average of approximately 240,000 unique TCR beta nucleotide sequences was sequenced per donor, of which roughly 17% were non-productive. The later analysis used no new phenotypic data to find candidate immune exposures, relying instead on TCR beta sequences and their occurrence across donors. An earlier analysis of around 580 of the donors used high-throughput TCR beta sequencing to judge whether each TCR beta V gene segment behaved as functional or pseudogenic. Using immunosequencing, the study profiled T cell repertoires from 666 subjects and related those repertoires to cytomegalovirus serostatus.

The cohort was made up of about 670 healthy bone marrow donors. Cohort members were all nominally healthy when sampled, although unrecorded immune exposures were likely present. The donor was CMV seronegative and was included in the group of a few hundred seronegative cohort members. Each donor provided a peripheral blood sample, and peripheral blood mononuclear cells were used for TCR beta sequencing. The Qiagen DNeasy Blood Extraction Kit was used to extract genomic DNA from the blood cell samples. Broader findings and caveats from the paper: According to the authors, the approach could potentially be generalized to other disease states and immunological phenotypes. Sequencing depth was assumed to be roughly uniform across donors in the presence/absence analyses, though that assumption may not hold. This cohort had only TCR beta chains sequenced, and the lack of alpha or paired-chain data limited which features could be detected. A cluster of highly shared sequence variants was judged likely to be a technical artifact of the sequencing pipeline. Cytomegalovirus status was reported to be diagnosed by the classifier with high specificity and sensitivity in both the original and validation cohorts. A later analysis reported that several top co-occurrence clusters appeared linked to parvovirus B19, influenza, CMV and Epstein-Barr virus. The study listed over 150 TCR beta chains as associated with cytomegalovirus. When HLA alleles, especially DR and DQ, strongly co-occurred, TCR associations were difficult to assign to individual alleles. Most TCR sequences were seen in very few donors, while some public TCRs were found in many individuals. Broadly in line with IMGT annotations, most TCR beta V segments showed up in productive rearrangements about 90% or about 30% of the time in an earlier analysis of around 600 of the donors. Specific HLA alleles were associated with 16,951 TCR beta sequences at a false discovery rate of 0.05 in a later analysis. Correlated functional status among segregating V segments might be attributable to linkage disequilibrium, but an unknown experimental factor could not be ruled out. A further reported finding was that TCR beta sequences accurately predicted the HLA-A and HLA-B alleles for most subjects in the first cohort. The 87-base-pair reads could not distinguish some IMGT-functional V segments, including TRBV6-2 and TRBV6-3, so those segments were excluded. In a later analysis, most CMV-associated TCR beta chains were found to appear HLA-restricted, with HLA associations seemingly driven largely by CMV exposure. In a later analysis, the rate of TCR association differed among HLA loci, with DRB1 alleles having the most associated TCRs and HLA-C alleles having the fewest. According to a later genetic analysis, donors in an Asian-associated ancestry cluster had fewer N-insertions in productive TCRs than the roughly 660-donor mean. Because HLA typing was unavailable for some donors at each locus, only the typed subset was used in association tests. In a later analysis, HLA-associated TCR beta chains were found to be more clonally expanded and to have lower generation probabilities than equally common non-associated chains. An association between a missense DCLRE1C variant and V-gene and J-gene trimming of TCR beta chains was found in a later genetic analysis and replicated in an independent cohort. The earlier analysis of 587 of the donors excluded roughly 17 rarely observed V segments, including chromosome 9 orphons, because counts were too low. A few of the identified cytomegalovirus-associated TCR beta chains were confirmed in vitro to be specific for cytomegalovirus antigens. CMV serostatus was the only immune exposure information available for the cohort.

The sequence is built from TRBV9 and TRBJ2-7, with 7 middle bases fitting TRBD2. The TCR originated in a woman in her forties or fifties in good health and CMV-seronegative. Sample: PBMCs. For the CDR3, the sequence is CATRPPREAGYEQYF. The sequence in DNA is TGTGCCACACGACCCCCACGGGAGGCTGGGTACGAGCAGTACTTC.